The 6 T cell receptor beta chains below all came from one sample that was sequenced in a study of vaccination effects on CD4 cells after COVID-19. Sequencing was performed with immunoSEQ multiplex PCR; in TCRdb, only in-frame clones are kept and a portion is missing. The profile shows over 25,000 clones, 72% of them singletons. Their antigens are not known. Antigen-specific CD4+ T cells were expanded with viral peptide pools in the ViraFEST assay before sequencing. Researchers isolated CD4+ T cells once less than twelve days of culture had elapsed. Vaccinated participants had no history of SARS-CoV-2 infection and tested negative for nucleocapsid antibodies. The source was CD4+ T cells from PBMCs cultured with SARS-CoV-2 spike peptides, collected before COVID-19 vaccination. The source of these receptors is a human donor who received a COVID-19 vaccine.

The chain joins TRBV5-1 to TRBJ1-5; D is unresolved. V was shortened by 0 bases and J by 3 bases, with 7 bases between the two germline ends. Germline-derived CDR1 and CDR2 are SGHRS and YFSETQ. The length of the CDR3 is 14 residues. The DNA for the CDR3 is TGCGCCAGCAGCTTGGACAGTATCAATCAGCCCCAGCATTTT. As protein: CASSLDSINQPQHF.

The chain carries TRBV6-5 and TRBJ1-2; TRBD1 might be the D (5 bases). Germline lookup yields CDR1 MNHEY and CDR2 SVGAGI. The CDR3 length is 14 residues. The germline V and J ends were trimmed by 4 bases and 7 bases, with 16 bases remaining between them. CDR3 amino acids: CASSSSPGLTGYTF. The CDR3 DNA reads TGTGCCAGCAGTTCTTCTCCGGGACTTACTGGCTACACCTTC.

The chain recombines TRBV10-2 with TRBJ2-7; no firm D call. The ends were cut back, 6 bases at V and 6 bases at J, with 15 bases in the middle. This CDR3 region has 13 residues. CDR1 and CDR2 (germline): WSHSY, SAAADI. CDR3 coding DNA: TGCGCCAGCAGAGGGCAGACCATGGCCGAGCAGTACTTC. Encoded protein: CASRGQTMAEQYF.

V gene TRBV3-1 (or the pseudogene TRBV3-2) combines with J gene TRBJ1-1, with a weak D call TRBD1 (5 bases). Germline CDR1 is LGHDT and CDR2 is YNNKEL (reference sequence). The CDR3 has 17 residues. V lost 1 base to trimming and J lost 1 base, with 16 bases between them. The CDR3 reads CASSQGGQGLANTEAFF. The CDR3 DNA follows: TGTGCCAGCAGCCAAGGGGGCCAGGGACTGGCGAACACTGAAGCTTTCTTT.

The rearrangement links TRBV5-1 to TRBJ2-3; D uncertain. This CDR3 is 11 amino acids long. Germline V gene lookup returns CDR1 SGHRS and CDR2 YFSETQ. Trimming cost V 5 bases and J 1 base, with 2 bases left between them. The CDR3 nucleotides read TGCGCCAGCAGGGGCACAGATACGCAGTATTTT. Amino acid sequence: CASRGTDTQYF. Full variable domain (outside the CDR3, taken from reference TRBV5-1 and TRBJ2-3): KAGVTQTPRYLIKTRGQQVTLSCSPISGHRSVSWYQQTPGQGLQFLFEYFSETQRNKGNFPGRFSGRQFSNSRSEMNVSTLELGDSALYLCASRGTDTQYFGPGTRLTVL.

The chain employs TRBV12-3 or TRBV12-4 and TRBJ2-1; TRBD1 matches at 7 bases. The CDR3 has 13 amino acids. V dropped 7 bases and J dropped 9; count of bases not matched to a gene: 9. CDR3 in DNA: TGTGCCAGCACCAGAGACAGGGTGGGTGAGCAGTTCTTC. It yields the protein CASTRDRVGEQFF.